These 5 T cell receptor beta chains came from one sample sequenced in a study of graft-versus-host responses after intestinal transplantation. Measured with immunoSEQ multiplex PCR; TCRdb has only the in-frame clones, and not every one. Counted here are some 110,000 clones, roughly 93% occurring once; the ten biggest clones make up around 1.2%. Their antigens are not known. This material consisted of unstimulated CD8+ T cells sorted from spleen or lymph node cells, taken before transplant. The receptors derive from a human donor who was the organ donor for an intestinal transplant.

The chain combines TRBV11-2 with TRBJ2-3, with TRBD2 as a possible D gene (6 bases). The V end was cut by 4 bases, the J end by 2 bases, with 16 bases between. The CDR3 totals 16 residues. Germline lookup yields CDR1 SGHAT and CDR2 FQNNGV. The CDR3 DNA is TGTGCCAGCAGCTCCCCCGTGACTAGATACACAGATACGCAGTATTTT. Translation: CASSSPVTRYTDTQYF.

V gene TRBV27 combines with J gene TRBJ2-7; D ambiguous. The V gene's germline CDR1 is MNHEY and CDR2 SMNVEV (reference sequence). The CDR3 contains 13 residues. Trimming removed 2 bases from V and 7 bases from J, with 12 bases in between. The CDR3 coding sequence is TGTGCCAGCAGTTTAGGTCGGTATGGGGAGCAGTACTTC. Translating it yields CASSLGRYGEQYF.

The chain is built from TRBV9 and TRBJ2-2; D may be TRBD2 (5 bases). This CDR3 has 12 amino acids. Trimming shortened V by 4 bases and J by 7 bases, and 8 bases separated the two germline ends. The germline gives CDR1 SGDLS, CDR2 YYNGEE. In nucleotides, the CDR3 is TGTGCCAGCAGCCCAGGAGGCGGGGAGCTGTTTTTT. Amino acids: CASSPGGGELFF. Full variable domain (outside the CDR3, taken from reference TRBV9 and TRBJ2-2): DSGVTQTPKHLITATGQRVTLRCSPRSGDLSVYWYQQSLDQGLQFLIQYYNGEERAKGNILERFSAQQFPDLHSELNLSSLELGDSALYFCASSPGGGELFFGEGSRLTVL.

The chain couples TRBV29-1 to TRBJ2-1, with D perhaps assigned TRBD1 or TRBD2 (6 bases each). Germline V CDR1 and CDR2: SQVTM, ANQGSEA. Trimming shortened V by 7 bases and J by 3 bases, and 13 bases separated the two germline ends. CDR3 length equals 13 residues. CDR3 protein: CSGLGGNYNEQFF. As DNA, the CDR3 is TGCAGCGGATTAGGGGGGAACTACAATGAGCAGTTCTTC.

The chain employs TRBV6-5 and TRBJ1-1, with D possibly TRBD1 on 6 matching bases. Germline assignment: CDR1 MNHEY and CDR2 SVGAGI. V was cut by 0 bases and J by 1 base, with 12 bases left in between. The CDR3 length is 16 residues. CDR3 loop: CASSYSTGSTNTEAFF. CDR3 sequence (DNA): TGTGCCAGCAGTTACTCTACAGGGTCGACGAACACTGAAGCTTTCTTT.